The 21 T cell receptor beta chains presented below share a single source sample, sequenced in a study of shared clonotypes between healthy human individuals. TCRdb's table, derived via immunoSEQ multiplex PCR, lists solely in-frame clones and lacks some. The table records around 2.5 million clones, 93% of them present only once. Sequencing was carried out using naive CD4+ T cells from PBMCs. Subset here: CD45RA+ positively selected. All receptors come from a man younger than 35 in good health. Some clones in this sample may be carry-over from other donors' samples.

V usage is TRBV14 and J usage is TRBJ1-3; 7 bases line up with TRBD1. The junction had 9 bases not matched to a gene; V was cut back by 4 bases and J by 0 bases. Germline-derived CDR1 and CDR2 are SGHDN and FVKESK. CDR3 size: 17 residues. The CDR3 DNA follows: TGTGCCAGCAGCCGCCGGGACAGTCTCCACTCTGGAAACACCATATATTTT. Protein product: CASSRRDSLHSGNTIYF.

The J gene is TRBJ2-1, the V gene TRBV25-1; D is perhaps TRBD1 or TRBD2 (5 bases each). Per the germline V gene, CDR1 is MGHDK and CDR2 is SYGVNS. Trimming removed 3 bases at V and 8 bases at J, with 20 bases between. The length of the CDR3 is 16 residues. The CDR3 region is CASSDPPDSGDDEQFF. CDR3 DNA: TGTGCCAGCAGTGACCCCCCCGACAGTGGGGACGATGAGCAGTTCTTC.

This clone was detected a few times. This chain links TRBV2 with TRBJ1-1; TRBD1 agrees at 7 bases. J gave up 0 bases and V 11 bases, and 0 bases lay outside the gene matches. This CDR3 is 11 amino acids long. Looked up from germline, CDR1 is SNHLY and CDR2 is FYNNEI. The CDR3 loop reads CAGQVNTEAFF. The CDR3 coding sequence is TGTGCCGGACAGGTGAACACTGAAGCTTTCTTT.

V is TRBV13 and J is TRBJ2-4; 7 positions match TRBD2. The junction had 0 bases not matched to a gene; V was cut back by 0 bases and J by 1 base. There are 15 residues in the CDR3. From germline, CDR1 is PRHDT and CDR2 FYEKMQ (reference sequence). CDR3 DNA: TGTGCCAGCAGCTTAGGGCGGGAGGCCAAAAACATTCAGTACTTC. This codes for CASSLGREAKNIQYF. Full variable domain (outside the CDR3, taken from reference TRBV13 and TRBJ2-4): AAGVIQSPRHLIKEKRETATLKCYPIPRHDTVYWYQQGPGQDPQFLISFYEKMQSDKGSIPDRFSAQQFSDYHSELNMSSLELGDSALYFCASSLGREAKNIQYFGAGTRLSVL.

The rearrangement links TRBV5-4 to TRBJ1-2, with D possibly TRBD1 on 5 matching bases. The CDR3 consists of 15 residues. Germline CDR1 is SGHNT and CDR2 is YYREEE (reference sequence). V dropped 2 bases and J dropped 4 bases, with 15 bases sitting between them. The CDR3 DNA reads as TGTGCCAGCAGCTTTTCAGGGCGCAGTCTCTATGGCTACACCTTC. It specifies CASSFSGRSLYGYTF.

V is TRBV6-4 and J is TRBJ2-7; D might be TRBD2 (6 bases). In germline, CDR1 is MRHNA, CDR2 SNTAGT. V was trimmed by 6 bases and J by 2 bases, leaving 14 bases between them. The CDR3 has 14 residues. This CDR3 reads CASRDRDSPYEQYF. CDR3 sequence (DNA): TGTGCCAGCAGGGACCGGGACTCCCCCTACGAGCAGTACTTC.

The chain combines TRBV19 with TRBJ1-2; no definite D call. Trimming removed 7 bases from V and 2 bases from J, with 20 bases in between. The CDR3 consists of 16 residues. Germline V gene sequence: CDR1 LNHDA, CDR2 SQIVND (reference sequence). The CDR3 loop is CASTPPVPARNYGYTF. The DNA of the CDR3 is TGTGCCAGTACCCCCCCAGTCCCGGCCAGAAACTATGGCTACACCTTC.

The genes are TRBV6-5 and TRBJ2-1, with 8 bases fitting TRBD1. Looked up from germline, CDR1 is MNHEY and CDR2 is SVGAGI. The CDR3 covers 15 residues. Trimming took 2 bases from V and 9 from J; bases not matched to a gene: 9. CDR3 residues: CASSYLPDRETEQFF. The CDR3 bases are TGTGCCAGCAGTTACCTCCCGGACAGGGAGACTGAGCAGTTCTTC.

This chain connects TRBV11-2 to TRBJ1-5; no firm D call. CDR1 is SGHAT and CDR2 is FQNNGV in the germline V gene. The CDR3 is 13 amino acids. Trimming left V 1 base short and J 5 bases short, with 6 bases between. CDR3 nucleotide sequence: TGTGCCAGCAGCTTAGCCTCACATCAGCCCCAGCATTTT. Translating gives CASSLASHQPQHF.

The chain couples TRBV28 to TRBJ1-5; TRBD1 matches 7 bases. Germline values: CDR1 MDHEN, CDR2 SYDVKM. This CDR3 contains 14 residues. V was clipped by 2 bases and J by 5 bases; unmatched bases: 3. The CDR3 spells CASSLRRGYQPQHF. CDR3 bases: TGTGCCAGCAGTTTACGCAGGGGGTATCAGCCCCAGCATTTT.

The chain couples TRBV5-1 to TRBJ2-7; TRBD1 matches 9 bases. This CDR3 spans 14 amino acids. Trimming cost V 1 base and J 6 bases; bases outside gene matches: 5. The germline CDR1 and CDR2 sequences are SGHRS and YFSETQ. The CDR3 nucleotides are TGCGCCAGCAGCTTGTCGGGACAGGGCGGCGAGCAGTACTTC. Protein sequence: CASSLSGQGGEQYF.

This clone was counted between two and nine times. Different DNA sequences within this sample yield the same CDR3. The V and J genes are TRBV11-2 and TRBJ1-1; D unclear. CDR3 size: 12 residues. The V and J ends lost 0 bases and 5 bases respectively, with 4 bases between them. Germline V CDR1 and CDR2: SGHAT, FQNNGV. This chain's CDR3 is CASSLDRTEAFF. CDR3 DNA: TGTGCCAGCAGCTTAGATCGAACTGAAGCTTTCTTT.

The chain uses TRBV19 and TRBJ2-3; D perhaps matches TRBD1 (6 bases). The CDR3 is 16 amino acids. V was cut by 7 bases and J by 2 bases, with 19 bases left in between. Germline values: CDR1 LNHDA, CDR2 SQIVND (reference sequence). CDR3 region: CASTRRGSSDTDTQYF. The DNA of the CDR3 is TGTGCCAGTACCAGAAGGGGGTCCTCCGACACAGATACGCAGTATTTT. Full variable domain (remainder filled in from reference TRBV19 and TRBJ2-3): DGGITQSPKYLFRKEGQNVTLSCEQNLNHDAMYWYRQDPGQGLRLIYYSQIVNDFQKGDIAEGYSVSREKKESFPLTVTSAQKNPTAFYLCASTRRGSSDTDTQYFGPGTRLTVL.

The chain carries TRBV9 and TRBJ1-4, with 7 bases aligning to TRBD1. This CDR3 is 14 amino acids long. Trimming cost V 4 bases and J 6 bases; bases outside gene matches: 6. CDR1 and CDR2 (germline): SGDLS, YYNGEE. As DNA, the CDR3 is TGTGCCAGCAGCTCCGACAGGGTTGATGAAAAACTGTTTTTT. Its protein product is CASSSDRVDEKLFF.

The chain recombines TRBV15 with TRBJ1-2; weak D call: TRBD1 (6 bases). CDR3 length: 18 amino acids. V was clipped by 0 bases and J by 2 bases, with 19 bases between them. The germline gives CDR1 LNHNV, CDR2 YYDKDF (reference sequence). This chain's CDR3 is CATSRDEQGWGSNYGYTF. For the CDR3, the DNA is TGTGCCACCAGCAGAGATGAACAGGGTTGGGGTTCGAACTATGGCTACACCTTC.

This sequence joins TRBV2 and TRBJ1-6; D unclear. This CDR3 is 11 amino acids long. The V gene lost 4 bases and the J gene lost 10 bases, with 5 bases spanning the gap. Germline V gives CDR1 SNHLY, CDR2 FYNNEI. In DNA, the CDR3 is TGTGCCAGCAGTGGGGAATCACCCCTCCACTTT. Translating it yields CASSGESPLHF.

V and J are TRBV6-1 and TRBJ1-5; TRBD1 might be the D (5 bases). Trimming left V 4 bases short and J 0 bases short, with 16 bases between. The germline V gene encodes CDR1 MNHNS and CDR2 SASEGT. CDR3 length: 17 amino acids. The CDR3 sequence is CASSVVGGVGSNQPQHF. The CDR3 nucleotides are TGTGCCAGCAGTGTCGTTGGGGGGGTCGGTAGCAATCAGCCCCAGCATTTT.

V usage is TRBV5-1 and J usage is TRBJ2-3; TRBD2 might be the D (6 bases). There are 17 residues in the CDR3. V was clipped by 0 bases and J by 2 bases, with 16 bases between them. Germline CDR1 is SGHRS and CDR2 is YFSETQ. This chain's CDR3 is CASSLAPGLLNTDTQYF. The CDR3, as DNA: TGCGCCAGCAGCTTGGCCCCGGGACTCTTAAACACAGATACGCAGTATTTT.

This chain links TRBV11-2 with TRBJ2-1; D is perhaps TRBD2 (5 bases). CDR3 length equals 14 residues. Trimming took 5 bases from V and 10 from J, leaving 18 bases between them. Germline CDR1 reads SGHAT; CDR2 reads FQNNGV. DNA for the CDR3: TGTGCCAGCAGCCAGACCGGGCTCGGCGGGGAGCAGTTCTTC. Its protein is CASSQTGLGGEQFF.

The chain employs TRBV4-2 and TRBJ2-5; the D gene is possibly TRBD1 (6 bases). The CDR3 is 14 residues long. V was pared by 0 bases and J by 2 bases, with 7 bases between. Germline lookup yields CDR1 LGHNA and CDR2 YNFKEQ. This CDR3 reads CASSQDRGQETQYF. The CDR3 nucleotides read TGTGCCAGCAGCCAAGATAGGGGGCAAGAGACCCAGTACTTC.

The V and J genes are TRBV20-1 and TRBJ2-5; D gene uncertain. Germline CDR1 and CDR2: DFQATT and SNEGSKA (reference sequence). V shed 4 bases and J shed 5 bases, with 8 bases lying between them. The CDR3 contains 11 residues. The CDR3 spells CSAKLGETQYF. In nucleotides, the CDR3 is TGCAGTGCTAAACTCGGGGAGACCCAGTACTTC.